This TCR beta chain stems from a study of beta chain features in type 1 diabetes. Study results and caveats: Among all four CD4+ subsets, Type 1 diabetes patients had TCRB CDR3s that were moderately but significantly shorter. Unsettled here was the matter of whether HLA type influences TCRB rearrangement.

Investigators reverse transcribed all isolated RNA, so they sequenced expressed TCRB transcripts. Profiled with immunoSEQ multiplex PCR; TCRdb holds only in-frame clones, not every one. The sample contains about 160,000 clones, about 9.4% of which appear only once. This clone has only a few counts. Its antigen remains unidentified. The J segment lost 2 bases and the V segment lost 5 bases, leaving 9 bases of the junction unmatched. CDR1 and CDR2 (germline): MDHEN, SYDVKM. CDR3 length equals 16 residues. Sequences were obtained from central memory CD4+ T cells from blood. The sequence was obtained from a man in his thirties or forties with type 1 diabetes. The V gene is TRBV28, the J gene TRBJ1-5; 7 nucleotides agree with TRBD1. The CDR3 DNA is TGTGCCAGCAGTGCTACGACAGGGCTTGGCAATCAGCCCCAGCATTTT. Translating gives CASSATTGLGNQPQHF.